The source of this TCR beta chain is a study of cytomegalovirus exposure and HLA in healthy donors. Study details: Earlier results showed approximately 110 million unique TCR beta sequences derived from roughly 180 million T cells. Whole-study findings and limits: Rare TCR sequences predominated, though certain public TCRs were found in many donors. Associated with HLA alleles at 0.05 false discovery rate in a later analysis were about 17,000 TCR beta sequences. A prior analysis recorded that most TCR beta V segments were productive about 90% or about 30% of the time.

The study ran its PCR with 60 Vbeta and 13 Jbeta primers. TCRdb's copy holds only in-frame clones and misses some; the assay was immunoSEQ multiplex PCR. In the table there are around 150,000 clones, approximately 74% of which are singletons. On this clone itself: Its specificity is unknown.

V lost 5 bases and J lost 5; bases outside the gene matches: 11. The germline V gene encodes CDR1 SGHTA and CDR2 FQGNSA. The CDR3 has 16 residues. V gene TRBV7-2 combines with J gene TRBJ2-5; the match to TRBD2 covers 10 bases. The sequence was obtained from a young woman in good health and CMV-seronegative. Sequencing used PBMCs. Written as DNA, the CDR3 is TGTGCCAGCAGCATATCCTTCAGCGGGGGGGCGGAGACCCAGTACTTC. It specifies CASSISFSGGAETQYF.